The entry below gives a single T cell receptor (beta chain) sequence along with its context. These data come from a study of T cell changes during pregnancy in multiple sclerosis. Here immunoSEQ multiplex PCR was the method, and the copy in TCRdb shows in-frame clones only, minus some. This table holds 65,000 to 90,000 clones, about 89% found once. Germline CDR1 reads SNHLY; CDR2 reads FYNNEI. The V gene lost 5 bases and the J gene lost 6 bases, with 8 bases spanning the gap. CDR3 length equals 12 residues. The material was peripheral blood, obtained in the first trimester of pregnancy. The sequence was collected from a female donor with multiple sclerosis, enrolled in a pregnancy study. The chain links TRBV2 to TRBJ2-1; possibly TRBD2 for D (6 bases). The CDR3 is CASSWTTNEQFF. In DNA form, the CDR3 reads TGTGCCAGCAGTTGGACTACCAATGAGCAGTTCTTC.